This T cell receptor beta chain was sequenced during a study of blood T cell repertoires in COVID-19. Overall study: Donors in the United States, Italy and Spain gave samples during acute or convalescent COVID-19.

Repertoires were generated with immunoSEQ multiplex PCR, while TCRdb's copy carries only in-frame clones and drops some. The data contain more than 110,000 clones, roughly 85% of them singletons. Germline CDR1 SGHNT, CDR2 YYREEE (reference sequence). After removal of 4 bases from V and 3 bases from J, the junction contained 9 bases not matched to a gene. This CDR3 has 16 amino acids. V usage is TRBV5-4 and J usage is TRBJ2-3, with TRBD2 identical over 9 bases. The sequencing input was peripheral blood. The clonotype comes from a man between 60 and 75 years old with acute or convalescent COVID-19. CDR3 in DNA: TGTGCCAGCAGCCCGGGATCAGCGGGAGGTACAGATACGCAGTATTTT. Encoded protein: CASSPGSAGGTDTQYF.